The following is a TCR beta chain sequence with its context. Antigen: not known. The data were taken from a study of T cells after yellow fever vaccination. Findings and caveats of the study: Contamination by abundant bulk-population clonotypes could be present in FACS-sorted repertoires. When the response was secondary, it was weaker but reached its peak faster, day 5 versus 15.

TCR cDNA, made by 5'RACE template switching, carried an added universal primer site and UMIs. TCRdb re-called the 5' RACE reads through MiXCR, storing one row per CDR3 protein. The sample lists more than 350,000 distinct CDR3 sequences, 11% occurring once. Germline CDR1 MDHEN, CDR2 SYDVKM. Trimming removed 4 bases from V and 5 bases from J, with 8 bases in between. The CDR3 consists of 12 residues. The clonotype originates from a man younger than 35 who received the YFV17D yellow fever vaccine. The rearrangement links TRBV28 to TRBJ2-5; D call uncertain. The specimen comprised PBMCs, sampled on the day of the first yellow fever vaccination. The CDR3 region is CASSSIGETQYF. The CDR3, as DNA: TGTGCCAGCAGTTCAATTGGGGAGACCCAGTACTTC.